The entry below gives a single T cell receptor beta chain sequence along with its context. Only in-frame clones appear in the TCRdb table, and some are missing; sequencing was by immunoSEQ multiplex PCR. The table has around 190,000 clones, roughly 84% seen once. The source of the sample is a study of blood T cell repertoires in COVID-19. Study in general: The United States, Italy and Spain were the sources of the acute and convalescent COVID-19 samples.

This CDR3 region has 16 residues. V gave up 2 bases and J gave up 3 bases; unmatched junction bases: 9. The germline gives CDR1 LGHNA, CDR2 YSLEER. The gene calls are TRBV4-3 and TRBJ2-7; 8 positions match TRBD1. The clonotype comes from a human donor in a cohort sampled during active COVID-19. The sequenced sample was peripheral blood. In DNA form, the CDR3 reads TGCGCCAGCAGCCAAAACTCCCAGGGGGCCGTCTACGAGCAGTACTTC. It translates to CASSQNSQGAVYEQYF.